This section outlines one TCR beta chain sequence together with its context. As yet, its antigen is unknown. V lost 5 bases to trimming and J lost 4 bases; unmatched junction nucleotides: 7. Germline V lookup: CDR1 SGHVS, CDR2 FNYEAQ. The CDR3 covers 15 residues. In the original workflow: ImmunoSEQ yielded junction-only sequences lacking quality scores, so filtering differed. Assay: immunoSEQ multiplex PCR; the TCRdb copy retains only in-frame clones and omits some. V, J and clone size are taken as reported in that table, and D and trimming were inferred from the DNA itself. This table holds around 2,000,000 clones, roughly 95% found once. In the naive CD8 group, cells lacked CD45RO and were positively selected for CCR7, so terminally differentiated effector memory CD45RA+ cells were left out. Donors were healthy HIV-negative adults without recently reported acute infections or vaccinations. The source of the sample is a study of shared clonotypes between healthy human individuals. Study as a whole: Contributing individuals were two females and three males aged 18 to 49.

Study outcomes and limitations: Specimens sampled were limited to blood, with tissue repertoires likely differing.

Sequencing input: naive CD8+ T cells sorted from blood. The chain recombines TRBV7-6 with TRBJ2-1; 8 positions match TRBD2. This receptor was taken from a man between 18 and 35 years old in good health. CDR3 amino acids: CASSGSSGLYNEQFF. The CDR3 DNA is TGTGCCAGCAGCGGATCTAGCGGGCTTTACAATGAGCAGTTCTTC.